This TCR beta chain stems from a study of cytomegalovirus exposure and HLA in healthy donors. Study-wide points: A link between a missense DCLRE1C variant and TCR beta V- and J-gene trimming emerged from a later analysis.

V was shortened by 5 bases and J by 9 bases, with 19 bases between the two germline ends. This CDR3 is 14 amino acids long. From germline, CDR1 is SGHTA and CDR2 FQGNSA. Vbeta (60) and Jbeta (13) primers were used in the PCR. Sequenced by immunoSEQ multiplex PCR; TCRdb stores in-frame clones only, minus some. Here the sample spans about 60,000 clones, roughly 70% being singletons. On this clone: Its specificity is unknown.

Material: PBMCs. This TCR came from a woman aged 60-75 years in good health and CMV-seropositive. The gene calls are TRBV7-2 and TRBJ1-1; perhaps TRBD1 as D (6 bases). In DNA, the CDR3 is TGTGCCAGCAGCGAACAGGGACCCTCCCTCCAAGCTTTCTTT. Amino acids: CASSEQGPSLQAFF.